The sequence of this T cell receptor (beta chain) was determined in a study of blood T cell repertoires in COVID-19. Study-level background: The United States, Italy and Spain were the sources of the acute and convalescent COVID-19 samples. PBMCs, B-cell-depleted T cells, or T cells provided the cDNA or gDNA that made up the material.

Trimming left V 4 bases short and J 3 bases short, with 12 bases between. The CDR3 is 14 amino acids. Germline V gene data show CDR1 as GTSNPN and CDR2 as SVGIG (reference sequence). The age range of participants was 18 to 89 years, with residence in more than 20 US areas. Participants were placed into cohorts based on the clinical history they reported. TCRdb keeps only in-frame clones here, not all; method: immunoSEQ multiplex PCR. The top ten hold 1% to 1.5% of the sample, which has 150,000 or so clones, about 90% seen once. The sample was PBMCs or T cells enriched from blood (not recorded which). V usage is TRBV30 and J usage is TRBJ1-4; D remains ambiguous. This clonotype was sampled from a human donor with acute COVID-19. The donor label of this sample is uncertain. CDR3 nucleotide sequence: TGTGCCTGGACCGGGTCTTCAGCTAATGAAAAACTGTTTTTT. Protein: CAWTGSSANEKLFF.